Each of the 2 T cell receptor beta chains below was sequenced from the same sample in a study of regulatory T cells in long-lasting Graves disease. iRepertoire HTBI primers and Arm-PCR of CDR3 regions built TCR beta libraries. TCRdb itself ran the multiplex PCR reads through MiXCR, one entry per CDR3 protein. In the table there are fewer than 600,000 distinct CDR3 sequences, approximately 22% of which are singletons. Noted time point: persistent/refractory GD, antithyroid drugs over 5 years with positive TRAb. Isolated PBMC RNA provided the starting material for the TCR library. Sequenced material: peripheral blood mononuclear cells (PBMCs), taken when the disease was refractory, from a patient treated with antithyroid drugs. The source of these receptors is a female donor with Graves disease.

The V call is TRBV6-2 or TRBV6-3, the J call TRBJ1-1, with a weak D call TRBD1 (5 bases). CDR1 and CDR2 from the germline V gene are MNHEY and SVGEGT. V was clipped by 8 bases and J by 4 bases, with 17 bases between them. This CDR3 has 14 amino acids. In DNA, the CDR3 is TGTGCCAGCGCCCGCAGGGTCTTAGGCACTGAAGCTTTCTTT. Translated, it gives CASARRVLGTEAFF.

The sample holds many counts of this clonotype. V usage is TRBV6-1 and J usage is TRBJ2-5; TRBD2 agrees at 10 bases. V lost 6 bases to trimming and J lost 2 bases; unmatched junction nucleotides: 9. Germline V lookup: CDR1 MNHNS, CDR2 SASEGT. The CDR3 spans 16 residues. In nucleotides, the CDR3 is TGTGCCAGCAGGGCTAGCGGGGGAACCTCGCAAGAGACCCAGTACTTC. Protein sequence: CASRASGGTSQETQYF.